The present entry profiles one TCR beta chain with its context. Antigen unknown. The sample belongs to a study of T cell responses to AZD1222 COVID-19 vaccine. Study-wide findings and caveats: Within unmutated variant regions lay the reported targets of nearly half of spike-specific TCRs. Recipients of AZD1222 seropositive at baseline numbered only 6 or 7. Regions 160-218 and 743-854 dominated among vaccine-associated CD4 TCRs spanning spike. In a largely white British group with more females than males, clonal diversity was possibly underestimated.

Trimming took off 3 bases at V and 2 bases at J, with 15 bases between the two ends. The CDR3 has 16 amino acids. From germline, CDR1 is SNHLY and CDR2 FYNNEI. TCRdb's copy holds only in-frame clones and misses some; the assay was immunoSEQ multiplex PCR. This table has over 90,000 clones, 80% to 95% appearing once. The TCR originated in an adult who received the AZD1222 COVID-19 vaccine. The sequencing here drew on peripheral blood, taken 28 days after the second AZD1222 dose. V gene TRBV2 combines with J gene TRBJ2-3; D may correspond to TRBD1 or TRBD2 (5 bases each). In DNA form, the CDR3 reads TGTGCCAGCAGTGATGTTGGGGGTTCGGTCACAGATACGCAGTATTTT. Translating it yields CASSDVGGSVTDTQYF.